The 32 T cell receptor beta chains below all came from one sample that was sequenced in a study of blood T cells in healthy people across ages. PCR was performed a second time for about 6 to 12 cycles using a sample-barcoded 5' primer and a J-beta primer mix. A single record per CDR3 protein comes from TCRdb applying MiXCR to the 5' RACE reads. The data hold approximately 700,000 distinct CDR3 sequences, with around 32% observed a single time. The sequenced sample consisted of blood. These receptors came from an elderly woman in good health.

CDR3 loop: CSAGSGGASEQYF. For the CDR3, the DNA is TGCAGTGCTGGGAGCGGGGGGGCCTCCGAGCAGTACTTC. The chain carries TRBV20-1 and TRBJ2-7; TRBD2 aligns across 10 bases. Unmatched junction bases numbered 7, after V lost 5 bases and J lost 6 bases. Germline CDR1 is DFQATT and CDR2 is SNEGSKA (reference sequence). The CDR3 runs to 13 residues.

As regards this clonotype: A read error may account for a junction end that differs from germline. This chain uses TRBV20-1 with TRBJ1-5, with a tentative D call TRBD1 (5 bases). Germline V gene sequence: CDR1 DFQATT, CDR2 SNEGSKA (reference sequence). There are 15 residues in the CDR3. The CDR3 sequence: CSARDQGRVNHPQHF. The CDR3 DNA follows: TGCAGTGCTAGAGATCAGGGACGGGTCAATCATCCCCAGCATTTT.

To note about this clonotype: The germline gene is not matched at one end of the junction; a read error may be the cause. CDR3 sequence: CAGSLAQGAGNEQFF. In DNA, the CDR3 is TGTGCCGGCAGCTTAGCACAGGGGGCTGGCAATGAGCAGTTCTTC. This chain joins TRBV11-2 and TRBJ2-1, with 9 bases identical to TRBD1. Germline values: CDR1 SGHAT, CDR2 FQNNGV. This CDR3 is 15 amino acids long.

This clonotype was seen more than once but under ten times. V usage is TRBV4-2 and J usage is TRBJ1-1, with 7 bases lining up with TRBD1. In germline, CDR1 is LGHNA, CDR2 YNFKEQ. The CDR3 runs to 16 residues. V lost 0 bases, J lost 1 base, and 5 bases stayed unmatched. CDR3: CASSQDEQGGNTEAFF. The CDR3 coding sequence is TGTGCCAGCAGCCAAGATGAGCAGGGGGGGAACACTGAAGCTTTCTTT.

This clonotype was counted a few times. A much larger clone differs from this one at a single base, so this may be a read error. The V gene is TRBV7-2, the J gene TRBJ1-2; a weak D match, TRBD1 (6 bases). This CDR3 is 14 amino acids long. The ends were cut back, 4 bases at V and 2 bases at J, with 11 bases in the middle. CDR1 is SGHTA, CDR2 FQGNSA, per germline. The CDR3 spells CASSWAGVNYGYTF. The CDR3 region has the DNA TGTGCCAGCAGCTGGGCAGGGGTAAACTATGGCTACACCTTC.

Details on this clonotype: One base away lies a much larger clone, so this may be a sequencing read error. The rearrangement uses TRBV7-3 and TRBJ2-7; D is perhaps TRBD1 (6 bases). With 1 base removed from V and 6 bases from J, the gap between germline ends came to 10 bases. The CDR3 length is 13 residues. In germline, CDR1 is SGHTA, CDR2 FQGTGA. CDR3 sequence (DNA): TGTGCCAGCAGCTTAAATCAGGGGAGCGAGCAGTACTTC. Amino acid sequence: CASSLNQGSEQYF.

To note about this clonotype: One base away lies a much larger clone, so this may be a sequencing read error. The chain has TRBV20-1 and TRBJ2-1, with a tentative D call TRBD2 (5 bases). V lost 4 bases to trimming and J lost 10 bases, with 14 bases between them. The CDR3 totals 12 residues. From germline, CDR1 is DFQATT and CDR2 SNEGSKA (reference sequence). CDR3 amino acids: CSATAENYEQFF. The CDR3, as DNA: TGCAGTGCTACAGCGGAAAACTACGAGCAGTTCTTC.

This clonotype was observed once. CDR3 DNA: TGCAGTGCTAGGGCTAGCGGGAGGACAGATACGCAGTATTTT. Its translation is CSARASGRTDTQYF. This chain joins TRBV20-1 and TRBJ2-3; 11 bases map to TRBD2. V dropped 3 bases and J dropped 3; count of bases not matched to a gene: 2. This CDR3 has 14 residues. Germline CDR1 and CDR2: DFQATT and SNEGSKA (reference sequence).

V usage is TRBV6-1 and J usage is TRBJ2-3; a weak D match, TRBD2 (6 bases). The CDR3 sequence is 13 residues long. V lost 2 bases, J lost 5 bases, and 8 bases lay in between. From germline, CDR1 is MNHNS and CDR2 SASEGT. CDR3: CASSESEGDTQYF. CDR3 nucleotide sequence: TGTGCCAGCAGTGAATCGGAGGGAGATACGCAGTATTTT.

Note on this clonotype: Since a much larger clone is just one base distant, this may be a read error. V gene TRBV13 combines with J gene TRBJ2-5, with a possible D match to TRBD2 (6 bases). Gene TRBJ2-1 matches the end of the DNA better, so the J call may be wrong. The CDR3 extends over 16 amino acids. Germline V gives CDR1 PRHDT, CDR2 FYEKMQ (reference sequence). CDR3 sequence: CASRLTRGGPQETQFF. The CDR3, as DNA: TGTGCCAGCAGGCTGACTAGGGGAGGTCCCCAAGAGACCCAGTTCTTC.

The chain recombines TRBV7-2 with TRBJ2-5; 7 positions agree with TRBD2. The trim removed 3 bases at V and 3 bases at J, leaving 4 bases unmatched. The CDR3 sequence is 14 residues long. Per the germline V gene, CDR1 is SGHTA and CDR2 is FQGNSA. CDR3 in amino acids: CASSFGTTKETQYF. CDR3 nucleotide sequence: TGTGCCAGCAGCTTTGGGACTACCAAAGAGACCCAGTACTTC. The full variable domain, completed using reference TRBV7-2 and TRBJ2-5, is GAGVSQSPSNKVTEKGKDVELRCDPISGHTALYWYRQSLGQGLEFLIYFQGNSAPDKSGLPSDRFSAERTGGSVSTLTIQRTQQEDSAVYLCASSFGTTKETQYFGPGTRLLVL.

This clonotype has ten or more counts. The chain has TRBV5-6 and TRBJ1-2; D unclear. The CDR3 totals 15 residues. Germline values: CDR1 SGHDT, CDR2 YYEEEE. V lost 3 bases, J lost 8 bases, and 20 bases lay in between. Here the CDR3 DNA reads TGTGCCAGCAGCTCGACTCAAGGACCGCCTCGAGGCTACACCTTC. This sequence encodes CASSSTQGPPRGYTF.

This clonotype was found many times. V and J are TRBV7-9 and TRBJ2-7, with a tentative D call TRBD1 (6 bases). The CDR3 totals 14 residues. Germline assignment: CDR1 SEHNR and CDR2 FQNEAQ (reference sequence). Between the trimmed V and J ends, which lost 5 bases and 2 bases, there was a span of 13 bases. The CDR3 DNA sequence: TGTGCCAGCAGCCCACGACAGGATGCCTACGAGCAGTACTTC. Its protein product is CASSPRQDAYEQYF.

This clonotype was detected ten times or more. V is TRBV5-1 and J is TRBJ2-1, with 10 bases lining up with TRBD1. The germline gives CDR1 SGHRS, CDR2 YFSETQ. V shed 0 bases, J shed 6 bases, and the junction held 6 bases outside the gene matches. This CDR3 region has 16 residues. The CDR3 protein is CASSLGLRQGANEQFF. The CDR3 nucleotides are TGCGCCAGCAGCTTGGGATTGCGACAGGGGGCCAATGAGCAGTTCTTC.

This clonotype was detected a few times. The chain employs TRBV6-2 or TRBV6-3 and TRBJ2-1; TRBD1 is a possible D gene (5 bases). The J call may be incorrect, as the DNA end agrees better with TRBJ2-7. The CDR3 runs to 16 residues. Germline V gene data show CDR1 as MNHEY and CDR2 as SVGEGT. In nucleotides, the CDR3 is TGTGCCAGCAGTTACTCTAGGCAGGGCCTTTACAATGAGCAGTACTTC. It specifies CASSYSRQGLYNEQYF.

This clonotype appeared a few times. The rearrangement links TRBV12-3 or TRBV12-4 to TRBJ2-7; D unclear. The CDR3 has 13 residues. Trimming shortened V by 0 bases and J by 2 bases, and 5 bases separated the two germline ends. The CDR3 sequence is CASSLATTYEQYF. CDR3 DNA sequence: TGTGCCAGCAGTTTAGCAACTACCTACGAGCAGTACTTC.

This clonotype was picked up many times. This chain connects TRBV20-1 to TRBJ2-5, with TRBD1 as a possible D gene (5 bases). V was trimmed by 5 bases and J by 7 bases, leaving 17 bases between them. The CDR3 is 13 residues long. The V gene's germline CDR1 is DFQATT and CDR2 SNEGSKA (reference sequence). The CDR3 DNA reads as TGCAGTGCTCCAGGGCAGGGTTACGGGACCCAGTACTTC. Protein product: CSAPGQGYGTQYF.

The chain recombines TRBV30 with TRBJ1-1; 8 bases match TRBD1. Per the germline V gene, CDR1 is GTSNPN and CDR2 is SVGIG (reference sequence). The CDR3 is 13 residues long. With 0 bases clipped from V and 5 bases from J, the junction kept 2 bases outside the gene matches. CDR3: CAWSVQGETEAFF. CDR3 sequence (DNA): TGTGCCTGGAGTGTACAGGGGGAAACTGAAGCTTTCTTT.

Worth noting for this clonotype: The final CDR3 position lacks the conserved phenylalanine or tryptophan, pointing to a likely read error. The chain carries TRBV7-2 and TRBJ2-3, with D hard to call. Germline V lookup: CDR1 SGHTA, CDR2 FQGNSA. This CDR3 spans 16 amino acids. The V and J ends lost 2 bases and 3 bases respectively, with 15 bases between them. CDR3 bases: TGTGCCAGCAGCTTAAGGACCGGATCTAGTACAGATACGCAGTATGTT. The encoded protein is CASSLRTGSSTDTQYV.

This clonotype appeared a few times. This chain joins TRBV4-2 and TRBJ2-3; 8 nucleotides align to TRBD2. Losses at the gene ends were 1 base for V and 6 bases for J; bases not matched to a gene: 9. Germline V gives CDR1 LGHNA, CDR2 YNFKEQ. The CDR3 covers 16 residues. The CDR3: CASSQAPGLGSDTQYF. The CDR3 nucleotides read TGTGCCAGCAGCCAAGCCCCGGGACTAGGGTCTGATACGCAGTATTTT.

Turning to this clonotype: This may arise from a read error, as a much more abundant clone is one base away. The CDR3 sequence is CASRRTRAYEQYF. CDR3 in DNA: TGTGCCAGCAGGCGGACAAGAGCCTACGAGCAGTACTTC. J is TRBJ2-7 and V is TRBV6-2 or TRBV6-3, with D perhaps matching TRBD1 (5 bases). Looked up from germline, CDR1 is MNHEY and CDR2 is SVGEGT. CDR3 length equals 13 residues. Deletions cut 6 bases from V and 2 bases from J, with 11 bases between.

This clonotype was detected many times. This could be a read error, since a much larger clone is one nucleotide away. CDR3 in amino acids: CASSSDRAGHNEQYF. CDR3 DNA: TGTGCCAGCAGCTCGGACAGGGCGGGACACAATGAGCAGTACTTC. The chain carries TRBV7-2 and TRBJ2-1, with TRBD1 matching over 8 bases. The end of the DNA fits TRBJ2-7 better, so the J call may be wrong. CDR1 is SGHTA and CDR2 is FQGNSA in the germline V gene. The CDR3 loop spans 15 amino acids.

Comments on this clonotype: A much larger clone differs from this one at a single base, so this may be a read error. J is TRBJ1-2 and V is TRBV6-6; weak D call: TRBD1 (6 bases). This CDR3 has 13 amino acids. Per germline, CDR1 MNHNY and CDR2 SVGAGI (reference sequence). CDR3 sequence: CASNYSAGDGYTF. The CDR3 DNA reads TGTGCCAGCAATTACTCGGCAGGGGATGGCTACACCTTC.

This clonotype was seen a few times. The J gene is TRBJ2-3, the V gene TRBV11-2, with D tentatively TRBD1 (7 bases). Germline V lookup: CDR1 SGHAT, CDR2 FQNNGV. The CDR3 runs to 14 residues. V lost 5 bases and J 3 bases, leaving 12 bases between the germline ends. CDR3 amino acids: CASSIQGRTDTQYF. CDR3 in DNA: TGTGCCAGCAGCATACAGGGGAGGACAGATACGCAGTATTTT.

This clonotype was seen at least ten times. The chain recombines TRBV5-1 with TRBJ2-3, with D perhaps TRBD2 (5 bases). Trimming stripped 4 bases from V and 6 bases from J, with 18 bases between. This CDR3 spans 15 amino acids. Germline-derived CDR1 and CDR2 are SGHRS and YFSETQ. The CDR3 nucleotides read TGCGCCAGCAGCGTGACTACTTCGACGAAGGATACGCAGTATTTT. Translating gives CASSVTTSTKDTQYF.

Ten or more counts support this clonotype. The rearrangement uses TRBV6-2 or TRBV6-3 and TRBJ2-5; 13 nucleotides agree with TRBD2. Germline V lookup: CDR1 MNHEY, CDR2 SVGEGT. V lost 6 bases to trimming and J lost 13 bases; unmatched junction nucleotides: 8. The CDR3 consists of 13 residues. The CDR3 region is CASRLTGLAGPYF. The CDR3 DNA sequence: TGTGCCAGCAGGCTCACGGGACTAGCGGGGCCGTACTTC.

In its sample, this clonotype was seen a few times. The junction shows a germline mismatch at one end, possibly a read error. V and J are TRBV9 and TRBJ1-2; TRBD1 matches 8 bases. This CDR3 is 14 amino acids long. Germline V gene data show CDR1 as SGDLS and CDR2 as YYNGEE. The CDR3 protein is CASSATGTGYGYTF. The CDR3 bases are TGCGCCAGCAGCGCAACAGGGACAGGTTATGGCTACACCTTC.

This chain links TRBV29-1 with TRBJ2-5; D not certain. The CDR3 contains 11 residues. The germline CDR1 and CDR2 sequences are SQVTM and ANQGSEA. Trimming cost V 7 bases and J 4 bases, with 10 bases left between them. CDR3 bases: TGCAGCGCCGTGCCTCGAGAGACCCAGTACTTC. It encodes CSAVPRETQYF.

The gene calls are TRBV4-3 and TRBJ1-6; D not resolved. The ends were cut back, 0 bases at V and 0 bases at J, with 9 bases in the middle. Germline CDR1 is LGHNA and CDR2 is YSLEER. CDR3 length equals 17 residues. CDR3 loop: CASSQDTGSSYNSPLHF. CDR3 nucleotide sequence: TGCGCCAGCAGCCAAGATACGGGGAGCTCCTATAATTCACCCCTCCACTTT.

The sample holds a few counts of this clonotype. This may arise from a read error, as a much more abundant clone is one base away. The gene calls are TRBV7-2 and TRBJ2-5; perhaps D is TRBD1 or TRBD2 (5 bases each). The J call may be mistaken, given a closer DNA end match to TRBJ2-7. Germline CDR1 and CDR2: SGHTA and FQGNSA. The CDR3 spans 13 residues. CDR3 in DNA: TGTGCCAGCAGCCGGGACCCTGGGTCCGAGCAGTACTTC. It specifies CASSRDPGSEQYF.

This CDR3 is CASSPRGVLGGSYEQYF. The DNA of the CDR3 is TGTGCCAGCAGCCCCCGGGGAGTGTTAGGCGGATCCTACGAGCAGTACTTC. The chain recombines TRBV7-2 with TRBJ2-7; tentatively, D is TRBD2 (5 bases). The CDR3 has 17 amino acids. Trimming removed 5 bases at V and 1 base at J, with 21 bases between. CDR1 is SGHTA and CDR2 is FQGNSA in the germline V gene.

The rearrangement links TRBV4-2 to TRBJ2-1; D is unclear. The CDR3 runs to 11 residues. V was pared by 0 bases and J by 10 bases, with 4 bases between. Germline CDR1 LGHNA, CDR2 YNFKEQ. In DNA, the CDR3 is TGTGCCAGCAGCCAAGATAGGGAGCAGTTCTTC. Translation: CASSQDREQFF.